The next 5 T cell receptor beta chains were all read from a single sample in a study of blood T cell repertoires in COVID-19. Using immunoSEQ multiplex PCR, the repertoire was profiled, and TCRdb retains in-frame clones only, with some absent. The table shows under 450,000 clones, with around 84% occurring only once. The source material was peripheral blood. These receptors all stem from a human donor with acute or convalescent COVID-19. The donor label of this sample is uncertain.

This clone was picked up one time. Written as DNA, the CDR3 is TGTGCCAGTAGTGTGCGGCGGGATACGCAGTATTTT. Its protein is CASSVRRDTQYF. This sequence joins TRBV19 and TRBJ2-3; D uncertain. CDR3 size: 12 residues. Germline V gene lookup returns CDR1 LNHDA and CDR2 SQIVND (reference sequence). Trimming cost V 5 bases and J 6 bases, with 9 bases left between them.

The genes are TRBV5-1 and TRBJ2-1, with TRBD2 matching over 9 bases. The CDR3 totals 15 residues. After removal of 0 bases from V and 7 bases from J, the junction contained 5 bases not matched to a gene. From germline, CDR1 is SGHRS and CDR2 YFSETQ. DNA of the CDR3: TGCGCCAGCAGCTTGGTAGCGGGAGATTGGAATGAGCAGTTCTTC. Residues: CASSLVAGDWNEQFF.

The chain carries TRBV21-1 and TRBJ1-1; the D call in the table, TRBD1, was not verified against the DNA. TRBV21-1 is tagged as a pseudogene. CDR3 length: 19 amino acids. The CDR3 nucleotides are TGTGCCAGCAGCAAACGTTCCACGTGGGGGCCAGACGGGAACACTGAAGCTTTCTTT. Translating gives CASSKRSTWGPDGNTEAFF.

The rearrangement joins TRBV2 to TRBJ2-1, with D perhaps TRBD1 (6 bases). Trimming took 4 bases from V and 2 from J, leaving 15 bases between them. Germline V gene data show CDR1 as SNHLY and CDR2 as FYNNEI. This CDR3 comprises 16 residues. CDR3 amino acids: CASSGETGSPYNEQFF. The CDR3 nucleotides are TGTGCCAGCAGTGGGGAAACAGGGTCCCCCTACAATGAGCAGTTCTTC. The full variable domain, rest sourced from reference TRBV2 and TRBJ2-1, is EPEVTQTPSHQVTQMGQEVILRCVPISNHLYFYWYRQILGQKVEFLVSFYNNEISEKSEIFDDQFSVERPDGSNFTLKIRSTKLEDSAMYFCASSGETGSPYNEQFFGPGTRLTVL.

This clone showed up just a few times. The chain couples TRBV20-1 to TRBJ1-2, with TRBD1 identical over 12 bases. Per germline, CDR1 DFQATT and CDR2 SNEGSKA (reference sequence). With 3 bases clipped from V and 5 bases from J, the junction kept 10 bases outside the gene matches. CDR3 length: 16 amino acids. The CDR3 bases are TGCAGTGCTAGTGGGGGACAGGGGGCGCAGGAGTATGGCTACACCTTC. Protein: CSASGGQGAQEYGYTF.